This passage covers 21 T cell receptor beta chains from one sample sequenced in a study of T-cell reconstitution after alpha-beta-depleted transplantation in children. For TCRbeta, the library was prepared with unique molecular identifiers. MiXCR, run by TCRdb on the PCR reads, gives a single entry per CDR3 protein. The data hold some 95,000 distinct CDR3 sequences, with 20% to 30% observed a single time. Sample: PBMCs, taken before TCRalphabeta/CD19-depleted stem cell transplant. The origin of the receptors is a boy under 10 years old with acute lymphoblastic leukemia, due to receive a stem cell transplant.

The gene calls are TRBV3-1 and TRBJ1-1; D not resolved. Germline values: CDR1 LGHDT, CDR2 YNNKEL (reference sequence). The CDR3 is made up of 15 amino acids. The V and J ends lost 4 bases and 0 bases respectively, with 12 bases between them. The CDR3: CASSPPGYMNTEAFF. Here the CDR3 DNA reads TGTGCCAGCAGCCCCCCGGGTTATATGAACACTGAAGCTTTCTTT.

The V gene is TRBV7-8, the J gene TRBJ2-7; no reliable D call. The germline V and J ends were trimmed by 4 bases and 0 bases, with 16 bases remaining between them. The CDR3 is 16 amino acids. Germline loops: CDR1 SGHVS, CDR2 FQNEAQ. Written as DNA, the CDR3 is TGTGCCAGCAGCTCCCCCCAAAGGCGGACCTCCTACGAGCAGTACTTC. Its protein is CASSSPQRRTSYEQYF.

This chain joins TRBV5-1 and TRBJ1-2, with no clear D. The CDR3 sequence is 13 residues long. CDR1 and CDR2 from the germline V gene are SGHRS and YFSETQ. V lost 4 bases to trimming and J lost 6 bases, with 13 bases between them. CDR3 protein: CASSHGNFDGYTF. For the CDR3, the DNA is TGCGCCAGCAGCCACGGGAATTTTGATGGCTACACCTTC.

This clonotype was detected ten times or more. The V and J genes are TRBV7-6 and TRBJ2-1; tentatively, D is TRBD1 (6 bases). V was pared by 5 bases and J by 5 bases, with 16 bases between. This CDR3 has 15 residues. CDR1 is SGHVS and CDR2 is FNYEAQ in the germline V gene. CDR3 protein: CASSPRDTFDNEQFF. CDR3 sequence (DNA): TGTGCCAGCAGCCCAAGGGACACTTTCGACAATGAGCAGTTCTTC.

This clonotype was counted only a few times. The chain combines TRBV5-6 with TRBJ1-1; D ambiguous. Trimming shortened V by 4 bases and J by 5 bases, and 9 bases separated the two germline ends. This CDR3 comprises 12 residues. Germline CDR1 SGHDT, CDR2 YYEEEE. In DNA, the CDR3 is TGTGCCAGCAGCATGGGAGGGACTGAAGCTTTCTTT. Its protein is CASSMGGTEAFF. The entire variable domain, with the rest obtained from reference TRBV5-6 and TRBJ1-1, is as follows: DAGVTQSPTHLIKTRGQQVTLRCSPKSGHDTVSWYQQALGQGPQFIFQYYEEEERQRGNFPDRFSGHQFPNYSSELNVNALLLGDSALYLCASSMGGTEAFFGQGTRLTVV.

The CDR3 bases are TGCAGCGTTACCGGTGGGGAAAAACTGTTTTTT. Protein sequence: CSVTGGEKLFF. The rearrangement joins TRBV29-1 to TRBJ1-4; D is unresolved. With 5 bases removed from V and 8 bases from J, the gap between germline ends came to 9 bases. The CDR3 is made up of 11 amino acids. Germline lookup yields CDR1 SQVTM and CDR2 ANQGSEA.

The chain has TRBV4-1 and TRBJ2-7; 9 positions agree with TRBD2. The CDR3 loop spans 15 amino acids. The ends lost 1 base at V and 5 bases at J; junction bases unmatched: 6. Germline CDR1 and CDR2: MGHRA and YSYEKL. The CDR3 protein is CASSQGGLAADEQYF. The CDR3 DNA reads TGCGCCAGCAGCCAAGGGGGACTAGCCGCGGACGAGCAGTACTTC.

This clonotype was found a few times. The chain combines TRBV6-2 or TRBV6-3 with TRBJ1-4; the D gene is possibly TRBD1 (5 bases). From germline, CDR1 is MNHEY and CDR2 SVGEGT. V lost 2 bases and J 5 bases, leaving 9 bases between the germline ends. CDR3 length equals 14 residues. CDR3 bases: TGTGCCAGCAGTTACGGACATCTAAATGAAAAACTGTTTTTT. Translation gives CASSYGHLNEKLFF.

This clonotype occurred a few times. V is TRBV6-1 and J is TRBJ2-7; 10 bases align to TRBD2. Trimming at V came to 7 bases and at J to 3 bases, leaving 3 bases not matched to a gene. The CDR3 length is 13 residues. From germline, CDR1 is MNHNS and CDR2 SASEGT. The CDR3: CASTWTSGYEQYF. The CDR3 nucleotides are TGTGCCAGCACCTGGACTAGCGGCTACGAGCAGTACTTC.

The chain has TRBV3-1 and TRBJ1-2; D gene uncertain. Trimming pared 4 bases from V and 5 bases from J, leaving 11 bases between. The germline CDR1 and CDR2 sequences are LGHDT and YNNKEL (reference sequence). The CDR3 consists of 13 residues. CDR3 amino acids: CASSPRRRYGYTF. As DNA, the CDR3 is TGTGCCAGCAGCCCTCGACGGAGATATGGCTACACCTTC. Full variable domain (outside the CDR3, taken from reference TRBV3-1 and TRBJ1-2): DTAVSQTPKYLVTQMGNDKSIKCEQNLGHDTMYWYKQDSKKFLKIMFSYNNKELIINETVPNRFSPKSPDKAHLNLHINSLELGDSAVYFCASSPRRRYGYTFGSGTRLTVV.

The chain employs TRBV12-3 or TRBV12-4 and TRBJ1-5, with 10 nucleotides matching TRBD1. CDR3 length equals 16 residues. Unmatched junction bases numbered 7, after V lost 6 bases and J lost 2 bases. CDR3 residues: CASSRPGTGGNQPQHF. The CDR3 DNA follows: TGTGCCAGCAGCCGTCCCGGGACAGGGGGCAATCAGCCCCAGCATTTT.

This clonotype was recorded at least ten times. V is TRBV6-1 and J is TRBJ2-2; TRBD2 matches at 9 bases. Germline V gene sequence: CDR1 MNHNS, CDR2 SASEGT. The CDR3 is made up of 14 amino acids. Germline trimming cut 4 bases from V and 3 bases from J; bases unmatched to any gene: 0. Here the CDR3 DNA reads TGTGCCAGCAGTGGACTAGCGGACACCGGGGAGCTGTTTTTT. Its protein is CASSGLADTGELFF.

The rearrangement joins TRBV5-1 to TRBJ1-1; D perhaps matches TRBD1 (5 bases). CDR1 is SGHRS and CDR2 is YFSETQ in the germline V gene. The CDR3 is 14 residues long. V was pared by 3 bases and J by 1 base, with 10 bases between. The CDR3 loop reads CASSSYGTNTEAFF. The CDR3 DNA reads TGCGCCAGCAGCTCCTACGGGACGAACACTGAAGCTTTCTTT.

There are a few counts of this clonotype. The rearrangement uses TRBV12-3 or TRBV12-4 and TRBJ2-1; 11 bases fit TRBD2. The CDR3 is made up of 15 amino acids. Germline trimming cut 6 bases from V and 4 bases from J; bases unmatched to any gene: 5. CDR3 region: CASSLSGRGYNEQFF. In nucleotides, the CDR3 is TGTGCCAGCAGCCTTAGCGGGAGGGGATACAATGAGCAGTTCTTC.

The V and J genes are TRBV6-5 and TRBJ2-3; 10 bases agree with TRBD2. The CDR3 has 14 residues. Looked up from germline, CDR1 is MNHEY and CDR2 is SVGAGI. With V trimmed by 6 bases and J by 14 bases, 14 bases remained unmatched. CDR3 residues: CASRYGLAEGLLYF. In DNA, the CDR3 is TGTGCCAGCAGATACGGACTAGCGGAGGGGCTTTTGTATTTT.

This clonotype showed up just a few times. The chain links TRBV7-2 to TRBJ2-7; 13 bases line up with TRBD2. From germline, CDR1 is SGHTA and CDR2 FQGNSA. Trimming took 6 bases from V and 5 from J; bases not matched to a gene: 7. The CDR3 length is 15 residues. CDR3: CASRPTSGRTHEQYF. For the CDR3, the DNA is TGTGCCAGCAGGCCGACTAGCGGGAGGACCCACGAGCAGTACTTC. The full variable domain, rest sourced from reference TRBV7-2 and TRBJ2-7, is GAGVSQSPSNKVTEKGKDVELRCDPISGHTALYWYRQSLGQGLEFLIYFQGNSAPDKSGLPSDRFSAERTGGSVSTLTIQRTQQEDSAVYLCASRPTSGRTHEQYFGPGTRLTVT.

Ten or more counts support this clonotype. The chain is built from TRBV28 and TRBJ2-5, with D uncertain. V was pared by 6 bases and J by 0 bases, with 14 bases between. Germline lookup yields CDR1 MDHEN and CDR2 SYDVKM. The CDR3 loop spans 15 amino acids. CDR3 DNA sequence: TGTGCCAGCAGCGCAACCGGAGTATACCAAGAGACCCAGTACTTC. Translation gives CASSATGVYQETQYF.

This clonotype was picked up a small number of times. The chain has TRBV28 and TRBJ1-5, with D maybe TRBD1 (5 bases). The germline V gene has CDR1 MDHEN and CDR2 SYDVKM. CDR3 size: 14 residues. The V and J ends lost 7 bases and 10 bases respectively, with 20 bases between them. This chain's CDR3 is CASTPRGLIHPQHF. CDR3 nucleotides: TGTGCCAGCACCCCGCGGGGCTTAATACATCCCCAGCATTTT.

The rearrangement uses TRBV9 and TRBJ2-7; the match to TRBD2 covers 9 bases. The CDR3 has 16 amino acids. The germline V gene has CDR1 SGDLS and CDR2 YYNGEE. V lost 3 bases to trimming and J lost 4 bases; unmatched junction nucleotides: 11. The CDR3 region has the DNA TGTGCCAGCAGCGGAGGGGCGACTAGCGGAGTGTACGAGCAGTACTTC. Protein product: CASSGGATSGVYEQYF.

The CDR3 DNA sequence: TGCAGCGTGTACAGGGCCAACATTCAGTACTTC. It is translated as CSVYRANIQYF. V is TRBV29-1 and J is TRBJ2-4; tentatively, D is TRBD1 (6 bases). V was pared by 6 bases and J by 7 bases, with 10 bases between. CDR3 length: 11 amino acids. CDR1 is SQVTM and CDR2 is ANQGSEA in the germline V gene.

This clonotype was counted only a few times. The chain employs TRBV5-1 and TRBJ1-1; 7 nucleotides agree with TRBD1. V shed 0 bases, J shed 3 bases, and the junction held 8 bases outside the gene matches. Germline CDR1 and CDR2: SGHRS and YFSETQ. The CDR3 sequence is 16 residues long. Here the CDR3 reads CASSLVGGHGDTEAFF. The CDR3 region has the DNA TGCGCCAGCAGCTTGGTAGGGGGCCACGGGGACACTGAAGCTTTCTTT.